A selection of T cell receptor beta chains follows, all from one sample in a study of OX40 agonist ivuxolimab in advanced cancers. Sequenced by immunoSEQ multiplex PCR; TCRdb stores in-frame clones only, minus some. Of about 80,000 clones listed, more than 75% are singletons. Sequencing used CD4+ or CD8+ T cells sorted from blood, obtained in a trial of the OX40 agonist ivuxolimab. These receptors originate from an adult with an advanced solid tumor such as melanoma, head and neck, liver or kidney cancer. Each CDR3 is given with its conserved first and last residue. Fields, in order: D gene, clone size, V gene, J gene, CDR3 protein, CDR3 DNA. A D gene is named only where the DNA matches it firmly. Where a row states a size, it is once, few, many or the class of an expanded clone; other rows omit it.

D: TRBD1
size: NA
V: TRBV9
J: TRBJ1-3
CDR3: CASSVRDRDGNTIYF
DNA: TGTGCCAGCAGCGTCCGCGACAGGGACGGAAACACCATATATTTT

D: NA
size: NA
V: TRBV5-1
J: TRBJ2-1
CDR3: CASSLGPPNNEQFF
DNA: TGCGCCAGCAGCTTGGGTCCGCCCAACAATGAGCAGTTCTTC

D: TRBD1
size: few
V: TRBV7-9
J: TRBJ1-4
CDR3: CASSLRGLGEKLFF
DNA: TGTGCCAGCAGCCTCAGGGGGTTAGGGGAAAAACTGTTTTTT

D: NA
size: NA
V: TRBV7-3
J: TRBJ2-3
CDR3: CASSTQKSTDTQYF
DNA: TGTGCCAGCAGCACCCAAAAGAGCACAGATACGCAGTATTTT

D: NA
size: NA
V: TRBV12-5
J: TRBJ2-4
CDR3: CASGLVTSGIQYF
DNA: TGTGCTAGTGGTTTGGTAACGTCGGGCATTCAGTACTTC

D: TRBD1
size: NA
V: TRBV6-1
J: TRBJ2-7
CDR3: CASRTGTGLYEQYF
DNA: TGTGCCAGCAGGACCGGGACAGGGCTATACGAGCAGTACTTC

D: NA
size: NA
V: TRBV21-1
J: TRBJ1-4
CDR3: CASSKPRTGIDEKLFF
DNA: TGTGCCAGCAGCAAACCTAGGACAGGGATTGATGAAAAACTGTTTTTT

D: NA
size: NA
V: TRBV6-5
J: TRBJ2-7
CDR3: CASSYRAGAYEQYF
DNA: TGTGCCAGCAGTTACAGGGCAGGGGCGTACGAGCAGTACTTC

D: TRBD1
size: once
V: TRBV7-2
J: TRBJ2-5
CDR3: CASSLVGTVETQYF
DNA: TGTGCCAGCAGCTTAGTCGGGACAGTGGAGACCCAGTACTTC

D: NA
size: NA
V: TRBV6-1
J: TRBJ1-4
CDR3: CASSAHKANEKLFF
DNA: TGTGCCAGCAGTGCTCACAAGGCTAATGAAAAACTGTTTTTT

D: NA
size: NA
V: TRBV5-1
J: TRBJ1-1
CDR3: CASSLEEGLNTEAFF
DNA: TGCGCCAGCAGCTTGGAGGAGGGATTAAACACTGAAGCTTTCTTT

D: NA
size: NA
V: TRBV6-5
J: TRBJ1-1
CDR3: CASSYLTGSEAFF
DNA: TGTGCCAGCAGTTACTTGACAGGTTCTGAAGCTTTCTTT

D: NA
size: NA
V: TRBV11-2
J: TRBJ2-2
CDR3: CASSPEQDLLGTGELFF
DNA: TGTGCCAGCAGCCCCGAACAGGATCTCCTGGGGACCGGGGAGCTGTTTTTT

D: NA
size: NA
V: TRBV5-4
J: TRBJ1-1
CDR3: CASSLAKEGDTEAFF
DNA: TGTGCCAGCAGCTTGGCCAAGGAGGGCGACACTGAAGCTTTCTTT

D: TRBD2
size: NA
V: TRBV9
J: TRBJ2-5
CDR3: CASSPAGIQETQYF
DNA: TGTGCCAGCAGCCCAGCGGGGATCCAAGAGACCCAGTACTTC

D: NA
size: NA
V: TRBV19
J: TRBJ1-1
CDR3: CASKANTEAFF
DNA: TGTGCCAGTAAGGCTAACACTGAAGCTTTCTTT

D: NA
size: NA
V: TRBV18
J: TRBJ2-1
CDR3: CASSPSGRSYNEQFF
DNA: TGTGCCAGCTCACCCTCGGGGCGCTCCTACAATGAGCAGTTCTTC